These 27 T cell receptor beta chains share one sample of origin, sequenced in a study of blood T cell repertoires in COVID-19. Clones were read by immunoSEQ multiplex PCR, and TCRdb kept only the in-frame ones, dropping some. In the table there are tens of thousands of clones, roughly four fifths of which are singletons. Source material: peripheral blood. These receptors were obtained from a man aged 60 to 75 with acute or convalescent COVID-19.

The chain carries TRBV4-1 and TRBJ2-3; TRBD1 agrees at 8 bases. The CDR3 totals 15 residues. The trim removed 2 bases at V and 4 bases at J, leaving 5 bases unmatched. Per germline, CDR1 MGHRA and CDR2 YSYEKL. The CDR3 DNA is TGCGCCAGCAGCCAAAGCCAGGGGGCCGCAGATACGCAGTATTTT. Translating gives CASSQSQGAADTQYF.

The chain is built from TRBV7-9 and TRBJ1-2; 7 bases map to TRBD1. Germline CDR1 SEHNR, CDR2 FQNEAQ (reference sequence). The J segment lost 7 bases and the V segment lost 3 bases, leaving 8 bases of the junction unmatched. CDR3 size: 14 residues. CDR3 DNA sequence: TGTGCCAGCAGCTTGCCGAGAGGGGGCGCTGGCTACACCTTC. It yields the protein CASSLPRGGAGYTF.

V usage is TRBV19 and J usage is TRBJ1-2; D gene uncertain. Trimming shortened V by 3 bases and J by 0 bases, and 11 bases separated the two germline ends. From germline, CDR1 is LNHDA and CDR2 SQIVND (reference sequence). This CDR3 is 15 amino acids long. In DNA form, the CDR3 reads TGTGCCAGTAGTATTGCGGAATCTACTAACTATGGCTACACCTTC. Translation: CASSIAESTNYGYTF. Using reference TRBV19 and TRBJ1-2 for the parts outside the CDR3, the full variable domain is DGGITQSPKYLFRKEGQNVTLSCEQNLNHDAMYWYRQDPGQGLRLIYYSQIVNDFQKGDIAEGYSVSREKKESFPLTVTSAQKNPTAFYLCASSIAESTNYGYTFGSGTRLTVV.

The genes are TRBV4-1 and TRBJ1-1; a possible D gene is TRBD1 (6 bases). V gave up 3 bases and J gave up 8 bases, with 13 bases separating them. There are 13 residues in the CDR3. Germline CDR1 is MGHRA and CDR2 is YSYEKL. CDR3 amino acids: CASSHRQVSEAFF. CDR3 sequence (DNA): TGCGCCAGCAGCCATAGACAGGTTTCGGAAGCTTTCTTT.

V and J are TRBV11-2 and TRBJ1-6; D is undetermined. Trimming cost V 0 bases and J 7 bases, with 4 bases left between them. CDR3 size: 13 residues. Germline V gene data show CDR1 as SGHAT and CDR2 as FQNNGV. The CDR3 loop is CASSLDPNSPLHF. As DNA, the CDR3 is TGTGCCAGCAGCTTAGATCCGAATTCACCCCTCCACTTT.

The CDR3 nucleotides read TGTGCAAGTCGCTTAGGTCCAGAATATCCTAGCTCCTATAATTCACCCCTCCACTTT. This sequence encodes CASRLGPEYPSSYNSPLHF. This chain joins TRBV12-2 and TRBJ1-6. TRBV12-2 is a known pseudogene. The CDR3 is 19 residues long.

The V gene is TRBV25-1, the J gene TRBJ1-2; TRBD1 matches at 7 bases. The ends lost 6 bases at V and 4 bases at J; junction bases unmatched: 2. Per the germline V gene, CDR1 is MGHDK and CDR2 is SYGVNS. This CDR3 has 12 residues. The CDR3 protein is CASRTGFYGYTF. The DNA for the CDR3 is TGTGCCAGCAGGACAGGGTTCTATGGCTACACCTTC.

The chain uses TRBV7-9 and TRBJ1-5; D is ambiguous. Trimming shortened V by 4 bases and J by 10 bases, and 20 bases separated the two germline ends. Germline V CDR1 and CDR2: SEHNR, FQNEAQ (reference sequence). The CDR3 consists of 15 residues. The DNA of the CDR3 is TGTGCCAGCAGCTCCGGAGGGCAGGCCCTTGGCCCCCAGCATTTT. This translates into CASSSGGQALGPQHF.

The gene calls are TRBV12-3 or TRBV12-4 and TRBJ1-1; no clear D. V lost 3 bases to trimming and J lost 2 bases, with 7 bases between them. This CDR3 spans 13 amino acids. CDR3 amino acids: CASSFLLNTEAFF. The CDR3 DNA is TGTGCCAGCAGTTTTTTGTTAAACACTGAAGCTTTCTTT.

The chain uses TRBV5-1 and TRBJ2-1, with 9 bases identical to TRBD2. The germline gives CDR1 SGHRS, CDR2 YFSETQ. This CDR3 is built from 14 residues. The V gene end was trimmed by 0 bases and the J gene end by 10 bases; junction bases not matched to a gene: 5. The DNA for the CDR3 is TGCGCCAGCAGCTTGGCCGGGACTAGCAGCGAGCAGTTCTTC. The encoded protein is CASSLAGTSSEQFF.

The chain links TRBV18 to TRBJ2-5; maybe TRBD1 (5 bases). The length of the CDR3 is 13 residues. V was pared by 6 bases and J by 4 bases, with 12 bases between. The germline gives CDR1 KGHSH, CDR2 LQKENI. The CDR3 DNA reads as TGTGCCAGCTCCCCGGGTGGGGCAGAGACCCAGTACTTC. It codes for CASSPGGAETQYF.

The CDR3 DNA reads as TGTGCCAGCAGCCCCACATACCCCGGGGACTACGAGCAGTACTTC. Residues: CASSPTYPGDYEQYF. The V gene is TRBV14, the J gene TRBJ2-7, with D possibly being TRBD2 (5 bases). The CDR3 runs 15 residues. The ends were cut back, 4 bases at V and 3 bases at J, with 16 bases in the middle. In germline, CDR1 is SGHDN, CDR2 FVKESK.

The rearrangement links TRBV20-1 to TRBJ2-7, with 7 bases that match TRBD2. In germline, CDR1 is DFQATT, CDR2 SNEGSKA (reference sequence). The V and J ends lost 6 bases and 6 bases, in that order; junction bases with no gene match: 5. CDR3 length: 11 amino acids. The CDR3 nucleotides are TGCAGTGCCCAAACTAGCGCCGAGCAGTACTTC. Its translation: CSAQTSAEQYF.

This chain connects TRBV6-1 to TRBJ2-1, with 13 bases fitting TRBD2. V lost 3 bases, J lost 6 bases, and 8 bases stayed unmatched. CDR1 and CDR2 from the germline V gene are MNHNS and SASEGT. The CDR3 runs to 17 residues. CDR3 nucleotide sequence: TGTGCCAGCAGTGATCACCTACTAGCGGGAGGGTCCAATGAGCAGTTCTTC. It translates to CASSDHLLAGGSNEQFF.

CDR3 protein: CASSFLADANTGELFF. The CDR3 DNA is TGTGCCAGCAGCTTTTTAGCGGATGCGAACACCGGGGAGCTGTTTTTT. The J gene is TRBJ2-2, the V gene TRBV7-2; TRBD2 is a possible D gene (6 bases). The V gene lost 3 bases and the J gene lost 0 bases, with 11 bases spanning the gap. There are 16 residues in the CDR3. Germline CDR1 is SGHTA and CDR2 is FQGNSA.

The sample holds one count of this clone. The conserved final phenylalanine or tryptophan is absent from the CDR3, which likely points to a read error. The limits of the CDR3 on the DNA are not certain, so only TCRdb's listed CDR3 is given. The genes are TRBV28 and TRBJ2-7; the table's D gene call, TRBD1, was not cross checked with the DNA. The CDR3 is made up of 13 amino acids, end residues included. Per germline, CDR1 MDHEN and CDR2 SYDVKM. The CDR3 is CASSDGQGTRNDI.

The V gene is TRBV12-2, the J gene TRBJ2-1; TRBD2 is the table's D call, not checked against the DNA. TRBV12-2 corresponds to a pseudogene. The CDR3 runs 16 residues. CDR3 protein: CASRELTGTSGNEQFF. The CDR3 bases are TGTGCAAGTCGCGAACTTACCGGGACTAGCGGGAATGAGCAGTTCTTC.

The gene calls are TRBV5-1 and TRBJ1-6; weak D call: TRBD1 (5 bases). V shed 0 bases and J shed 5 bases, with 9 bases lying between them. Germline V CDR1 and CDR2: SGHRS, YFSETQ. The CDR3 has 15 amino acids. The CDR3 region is CASSLAQVNNSPLHF. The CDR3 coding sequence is TGCGCCAGCAGCTTGGCACAGGTGAATAATTCACCCCTCCACTTT. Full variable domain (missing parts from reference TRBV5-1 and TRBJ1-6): KAGVTQTPRYLIKTRGQQVTLSCSPISGHRSVSWYQQTPGQGLQFLFEYFSETQRNKGNFPGRFSGRQFSNSRSEMNVSTLELGDSALYLCASSLAQVNNSPLHFGNGTRLTVT.

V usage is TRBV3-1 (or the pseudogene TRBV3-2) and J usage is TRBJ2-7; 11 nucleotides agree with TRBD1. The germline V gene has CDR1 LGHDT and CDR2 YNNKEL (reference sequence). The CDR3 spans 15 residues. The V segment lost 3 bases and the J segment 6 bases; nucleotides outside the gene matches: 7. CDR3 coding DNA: TGTGCCAGCAGCCAGGTATGGGACAGGGGGGGCGAGCAGTACTTC. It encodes CASSQVWDRGGEQYF.

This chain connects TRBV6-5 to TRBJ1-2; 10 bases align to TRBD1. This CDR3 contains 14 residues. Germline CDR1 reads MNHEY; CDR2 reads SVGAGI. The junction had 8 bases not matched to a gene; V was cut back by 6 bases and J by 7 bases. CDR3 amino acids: CASRLGQGVRGYTF. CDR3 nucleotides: TGTGCCAGCAGATTAGGACAGGGGGTTCGTGGCTACACCTTC.

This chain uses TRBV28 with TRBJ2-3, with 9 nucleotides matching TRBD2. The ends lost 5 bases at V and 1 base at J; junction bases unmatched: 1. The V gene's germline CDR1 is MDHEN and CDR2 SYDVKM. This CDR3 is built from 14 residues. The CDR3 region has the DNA TGTGCCAGCAGTCGGACTAGCGGCACAGATACGCAGTATTTT. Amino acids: CASSRTSGTDTQYF.

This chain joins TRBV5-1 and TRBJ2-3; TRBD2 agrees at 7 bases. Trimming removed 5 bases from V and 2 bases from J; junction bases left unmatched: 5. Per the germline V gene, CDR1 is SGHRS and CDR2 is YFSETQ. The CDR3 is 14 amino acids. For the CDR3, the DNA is TGCGCCAGCAGAAAAGCGGGGAACACAGATACGCAGTATTTT. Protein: CASRKAGNTDTQYF. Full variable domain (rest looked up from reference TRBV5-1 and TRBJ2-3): KAGVTQTPRYLIKTRGQQVTLSCSPISGHRSVSWYQQTPGQGLQFLFEYFSETQRNKGNFPGRFSGRQFSNSRSEMNVSTLELGDSALYLCASRKAGNTDTQYFGPGTRLTVL.

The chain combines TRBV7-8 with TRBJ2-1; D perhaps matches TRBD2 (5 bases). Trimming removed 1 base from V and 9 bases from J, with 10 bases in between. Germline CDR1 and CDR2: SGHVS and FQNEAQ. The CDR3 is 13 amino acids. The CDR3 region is CASSLEDYSEQFF. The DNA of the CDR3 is TGTGCCAGCAGCTTAGAAGACTATTCTGAGCAGTTCTTC.

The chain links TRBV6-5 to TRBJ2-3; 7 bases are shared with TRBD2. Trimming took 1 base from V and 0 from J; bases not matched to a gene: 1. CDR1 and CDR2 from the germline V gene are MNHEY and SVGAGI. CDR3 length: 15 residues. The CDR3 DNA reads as TGTGCCAGCAGTTACTTGGGGGGGAGCACAGATACGCAGTATTTT. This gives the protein CASSYLGGSTDTQYF.

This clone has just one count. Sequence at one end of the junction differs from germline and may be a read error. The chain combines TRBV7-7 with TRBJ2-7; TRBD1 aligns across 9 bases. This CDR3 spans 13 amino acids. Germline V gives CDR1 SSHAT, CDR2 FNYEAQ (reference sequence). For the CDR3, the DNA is TGTGCTAGCAGCCCGGACAGGGGACGGGAGCAGTACTTC. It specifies CASSPDRGREQYF. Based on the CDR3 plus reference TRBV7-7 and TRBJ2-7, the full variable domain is GAGVSQSPRYKVTKRGQDVTLRCDPISSHATLYWYQQALGQGPEFLTYFNYEAQPDKSGLPSDRFSAERPEGSISTLTIQRTEQRDSAMYRCASSPDRGREQYFGPGTRLTVT.

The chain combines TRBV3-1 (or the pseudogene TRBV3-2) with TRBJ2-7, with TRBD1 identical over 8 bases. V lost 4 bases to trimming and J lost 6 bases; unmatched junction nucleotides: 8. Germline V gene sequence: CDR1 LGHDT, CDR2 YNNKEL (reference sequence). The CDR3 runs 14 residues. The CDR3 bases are TGTGCCAGCAGCCCTAGGGACAGGACAAGCGAGCAGTACTTC. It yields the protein CASSPRDRTSEQYF.

CDR3 bases: TGTGCCAGCAGTGAAGAGGGTGCGGGGGGCACAGATACGCAGTATTTT. As protein: CASSEEGAGGTDTQYF. This rearrangement joins TRBV2 to TRBJ2-3; 7 bases agree with TRBD2. V gave up 1 base and J gave up 1 base; unmatched junction bases: 5. The CDR3 is 16 amino acids. CDR1 is SNHLY, CDR2 FYNNEI, per germline. The complete variable domain, with remaining parts taken from reference TRBV2 and TRBJ2-3, reads EPEVTQTPSHQVTQMGQEVILRCVPISNHLYFYWYRQILGQKVEFLVSFYNNEISEKSEIFDDQFSVERPDGSNFTLKIRSTKLEDSAMYFCASSEEGAGGTDTQYFGPGTRLTVL.